What follows are 7 T cell receptor beta chains derived from one specimen sequenced in a study of OX40 agonist ivuxolimab in advanced cancers. Libraries were prepared by immunoSEQ multiplex PCR; TCRdb keeps only in-frame clonotypes and omits some of them. The profile shows 30,000 to 35,000 clones, 65% to 80% of them singletons. The material sequenced was CD4+ or CD8+ T cells sorted from blood, taken in a trial of the OX40 agonist ivuxolimab. The receptors here all came from an adult with an advanced solid tumor such as melanoma, head and neck, liver or kidney cancer.

The chain is built from TRBV7-6 and TRBJ2-3; tentatively, D is TRBD1 or TRBD2 (6 bases each). This CDR3 is 16 amino acids long. Deletions cut 5 bases from V and 2 bases from J, with 17 bases between. The germline CDR1 and CDR2 sequences are SGHVS and FNYEAQ. The CDR3 protein is CASSPGVGGPTDTQYF. DNA for the CDR3: TGTGCCAGCAGCCCCGGTGTGGGGGGCCCCACAGATACGCAGTATTTT. The full variable domain, completed using reference TRBV7-6 and TRBJ2-3, is GAGVSQSPRYKVTKRGQDVALRCDPISGHVSLYWYRQALGQGPEFLTYFNYEAQQDKSGLPNDRFSAERPEGSISTLTIQRTEQRDSAMYRCASSPGVGGPTDTQYFGPGTRLTVL.

In this sample, this clone turned up once. J is TRBJ2-1 and V is TRBV29-1, with 7 bases lining up with TRBD2. The CDR3 length is 18 residues. The germline CDR1 and CDR2 sequences are SQVTM and ANQGSEA. Trimming took 0 bases from V and 2 from J; bases not matched to a gene: 13. The CDR3 here is CSVEEGRGGVRTYNEQFF. CDR3 DNA: TGCAGCGTTGAAGAGGGGCGGGGAGGGGTACGAACCTACAATGAGCAGTTCTTC.

The V gene is TRBV19, the J gene TRBJ2-2, with D unresolved. From germline, CDR1 is LNHDA and CDR2 SQIVND (reference sequence). CDR3 length: 16 amino acids. Between the trimmed V and J ends, which lost 2 bases and 6 bases, there was a span of 16 bases. This chain's CDR3 is CASSISGPPWAGELFF. In nucleotides, the CDR3 is TGTGCCAGTAGTATATCTGGTCCGCCCTGGGCCGGGGAGCTGTTTTTT.

The chain combines TRBV27 with TRBJ1-1, with D possibly being TRBD1 (5 bases). CDR3 length: 14 residues. V was trimmed by 5 bases and J by 5 bases, leaving 15 bases between them. Germline CDR1 is MNHEY and CDR2 is SMNVEV (reference sequence). CDR3 nucleotides: TGTGCCAGCAGTGGATGGACCGGGGGTACTGAAGCTTTCTTT. Encoded protein: CASSGWTGGTEAFF.

This chain links TRBV6-5 with TRBJ2-2, with D unclear. The V gene lost 2 bases and the J gene lost 6 bases, with 16 bases spanning the gap. The CDR3 loop spans 16 amino acids. The V gene's germline CDR1 is MNHEY and CDR2 SVGAGI. The CDR3 spells CASSYVPPRAAGELFF. In nucleotides, the CDR3 is TGTGCCAGCAGTTACGTACCACCCCGGGCCGCCGGGGAGCTGTTTTTT.

This clone was observed once. V and J are TRBV19 and TRBJ1-6; weak D call: TRBD1 (5 bases). V was pared by 8 bases and J by 7 bases, with 12 bases between. CDR3 length: 13 residues. Germline V lookup: CDR1 LNHDA, CDR2 SQIVND (reference sequence). CDR3 coding DNA: TGTGCCAGTCAGGCAGGGCGCAATTCACCCCTCCACTTT. Amino acid sequence: CASQAGRNSPLHF.

The CDR3 sequence is CASSMYNEQFF. The DNA for the CDR3 is TGTGCCAGTAGTATGTACAATGAGCAGTTCTTC. The chain carries TRBV19 and TRBJ2-1; D ambiguous. The CDR3 runs to 11 residues. V dropped 3 bases and J dropped 4 bases, with 1 base sitting between them. Germline V gene lookup returns CDR1 LNHDA and CDR2 SQIVND (reference sequence).